A single sample is the source of the 25 T cell receptor beta chains below, sequenced in a study of graft-versus-host responses after intestinal transplantation. Data came from immunoSEQ multiplex PCR; TCRdb stores just in-frame clones and leaves some out. Of 25,000 to 35,000 clones in the sample, about 92% are singletons; the top ten hold under 0.9%. Sequencing used PBMCs, obtained about 62 days after intestinal transplant. These TCRs come from a human patient who received an intestinal transplant, so some T cells may come from the graft donor.

This chain joins TRBV4-1 and TRBJ2-3, with 8 bases lining up with TRBD2. Germline loops: CDR1 MGHRA, CDR2 YSYEKL. This CDR3 comprises 16 residues. Trimming removed 0 bases from V and 4 bases from J; junction bases left unmatched: 6. CDR3 residues: CASSQDRAGGADTQYF. The CDR3 DNA reads as TGCGCCAGCAGCCAAGATCGGGCGGGAGGAGCAGATACGCAGTATTTT.

The rearrangement joins TRBV4-1 to TRBJ1-4; D not resolved. The germline V gene encodes CDR1 MGHRA and CDR2 YSYEKL. V gave up 4 bases and J gave up 0 bases, with 12 bases separating them. The CDR3 is 16 amino acids. This chain's CDR3 is CASSPQNSATNEKLFF. CDR3 DNA: TGCGCCAGCAGCCCCCAGAACAGCGCAACTAATGAAAAACTGTTTTTT.

This rearrangement joins TRBV11-3 to TRBJ2-3; no clear D gene. Germline CDR1 reads SGHNT; CDR2 reads YENEEA. This CDR3 has 13 amino acids. Trimming pared 3 bases from V and 5 bases from J, leaving 9 bases between. The CDR3 DNA is TGTGCCAGCAGCTTGGTTAGACGAGATACGCAGTATTTT. Its protein product is CASSLVRRDTQYF.

V is TRBV7-2 and J is TRBJ2-2, with D tentatively TRBD2 (6 bases). Looked up from germline, CDR1 is SGHTA and CDR2 is FQGNSA. There are 17 residues in the CDR3. The V end lost 0 bases, the J end lost 4 bases, and 15 bases lay between the germline ends. CDR3 sequence reads: CASSLARVAEFTGELFF. The CDR3 nucleotides read TGTGCCAGCAGCTTAGCGCGAGTAGCGGAATTCACCGGGGAGCTGTTTTTT.

The rearrangement joins TRBV28 to TRBJ1-1; D may be TRBD1 (5 bases). The germline V gene has CDR1 MDHEN and CDR2 SYDVKM. The CDR3 totals 15 residues. Between the trimmed V and J ends, which lost 1 base and 1 base, there was a span of 10 bases. CDR3 in DNA: TGTGCCAGCAGTTTATTCCGGCAGGGGAACACTGAAGCTTTCTTT. Residues: CASSLFRQGNTEAFF.

The chain links TRBV27 to TRBJ1-2, with D possibly being TRBD1 (5 bases). V was clipped by 8 bases and J by 3 bases, with 19 bases between them. Germline V gives CDR1 MNHEY, CDR2 SMNVEV (reference sequence). CDR3 size: 15 residues. Here the CDR3 reads CASRTDRNQYYGYTF. The DNA of the CDR3 is TGTGCCAGCCGTACCGACAGAAACCAGTACTATGGCTACACCTTC.

The genes are TRBV27 and TRBJ1-4, with D unclear. The V gene's germline CDR1 is MNHEY and CDR2 SMNVEV (reference sequence). The germline V and J ends were trimmed by 6 bases and 8 bases, with 13 bases remaining between them. The length of the CDR3 is 13 residues. The CDR3 here is CASRGLVQEKLFF. The CDR3 nucleotides read TGTGCCAGCAGAGGTCTCGTACAGGAAAAACTGTTTTTT.

The J gene is TRBJ2-1, the V gene TRBV12-5; TRBD2 matches 7 bases. The V and J ends lost 0 bases and 0 bases, in that order; junction bases with no gene match: 5. Germline values: CDR1 LGHNT, CDR2 FRNRAP. The CDR3 has 17 residues. The CDR3, as DNA: TGTGCTAGTGGTTTGGTACTGGGCGGGAGCTCCTACAATGAGCAGTTCTTC. Protein product: CASGLVLGGSSYNEQFF. The entire variable domain, with the rest obtained from reference TRBV12-5 and TRBJ2-1, is as follows: DARVTQTPRHKVTEMGQEVTMRCQPILGHNTVFWYRQTMMQGLELLAYFRNRAPLDDSGMPKDRFSAEMPDATLATLKIQPSEPRDSAVYFCASGLVLGGSSYNEQFFGPGTRLTVL.

The chain couples TRBV27 to TRBJ2-1, with TRBD2 matching over 12 bases. CDR3 length: 18 residues. Trimming removed 8 bases from V and 0 bases from J; junction bases left unmatched: 11. The germline gives CDR1 MNHEY, CDR2 SMNVEV (reference sequence). CDR3 sequence: CASFGLAGPPSSYNEQFF. Written as DNA, the CDR3 is TGTGCCAGCTTTGGACTAGCGGGACCCCCGAGCTCCTACAATGAGCAGTTCTTC.

The chain joins TRBV19 to TRBJ2-1, with D unclear. Germline values: CDR1 LNHDA, CDR2 SQIVND (reference sequence). The ends were cut back, 2 bases at V and 2 bases at J, with 1 base in the middle. The CDR3 sequence is 12 residues long. CDR3 residues: CASSIPYNEQFF. The CDR3 nucleotides read TGTGCCAGTAGTATACCCTACAATGAGCAGTTCTTC.

The V gene is TRBV27, the J gene TRBJ2-7; D might be TRBD1 or TRBD2, each matching 6 bases. Per germline, CDR1 MNHEY and CDR2 SMNVEV (reference sequence). The CDR3 runs 13 residues. V was shortened by 8 bases and J by 0 bases, with 11 bases between the two germline ends. CDR3 amino acids: CASWGASSYEQYF. Here the CDR3 DNA reads TGTGCCAGCTGGGGGGCGAGCTCCTACGAGCAGTACTTC.

Here the CDR3 DNA reads TGCAGCGTTGCGGGACTAGCGAAATACAATGAGCAGTTCTTC. Its translation: CSVAGLAKYNEQFF. The chain is built from TRBV29-1 and TRBJ2-1; 10 nucleotides line up with TRBD2. The V gene end was trimmed by 4 bases and the J gene end by 4 bases; junction bases not matched to a gene: 4. CDR3 size: 14 residues. Germline lookup yields CDR1 SQVTM and CDR2 ANQGSEA.

The V gene is TRBV7-6, the J gene TRBJ1-1, with a possible D match to TRBD1 (6 bases). The V end was cut by 5 bases, the J end by 6 bases, with 16 bases between. Germline assignment: CDR1 SGHVS and CDR2 FNYEAQ. The CDR3 contains 14 residues. In DNA, the CDR3 is TGTGCCAGCAGCGCGACCGCAGGGGACTCTGAAGCTTTCTTT. This translates into CASSATAGDSEAFF.

This sequence joins TRBV5-1 and TRBJ1-2; the D is unclear. The germline gives CDR1 SGHRS, CDR2 YFSETQ. The CDR3 contains 13 residues. Trimming took off 5 bases at V and 4 bases at J, with 12 bases between the two ends. CDR3 protein: CASRGPPSYGYTF. The CDR3 nucleotides are TGCGCCAGCAGAGGGCCGCCGAGCTATGGCTACACCTTC.

This clone was counted a single time. This sequence joins TRBV5-4 and TRBJ2-5, with 8 positions matching TRBD1. The CDR3 length is 17 residues. CDR1 SGHNT and CDR2 YYREEE come from the germline V gene (reference sequence). J was trimmed by 0 bases and V by 3 bases; bases with no gene match: 10. Written as DNA, the CDR3 is TGTGCCAGCAGCTCCGAATATAGGGACAGGTACCAAGAGACCCAGTACTTC. Translation: CASSSEYRDRYQETQYF.

V is TRBV6-1 and J is TRBJ2-2, with D perhaps TRBD2 (6 bases). The CDR3 loop spans 15 amino acids. From germline, CDR1 is MNHNS and CDR2 SASEGT. V lost 4 bases and J lost 0, with 9 bases in between. The CDR3 region has the DNA TGTGCCAGCAGTGGCGGGACCGCGAACACCGGGGAGCTGTTTTTT. Translation gives CASSGGTANTGELFF.

This chain joins TRBV5-1 and TRBJ1-6; the D is unclear. This CDR3 is 13 amino acids long. The V end was cut by 0 bases, the J end by 9 bases, with 7 bases between. Germline values: CDR1 SGHRS, CDR2 YFSETQ. DNA for the CDR3: TGCGCCAGCAGCTTGGTGGGGATTTCACCCCTCCACTTT. Protein sequence: CASSLVGISPLHF.

The chain uses TRBV5-1 and TRBJ2-5; D not resolved. The germline V and J ends were trimmed by 1 base and 5 bases, with 18 bases remaining between them. The CDR3 has 16 amino acids. The germline gives CDR1 SGHRS, CDR2 YFSETQ. In DNA, the CDR3 is TGCGCCAGCAGCTTGCCCCTAGGCGGCGAAGGGGAGACCCAGTACTTC. It specifies CASSLPLGGEGETQYF.

CDR3 bases: TGCGCCAGCAGCCAAAACAGGGACACCGGGGAGCTGTTTTTT. It encodes CASSQNRDTGELFF. V gene TRBV4-3 combines with J gene TRBJ2-2, with D possibly matching TRBD1 (6 bases). Germline-derived CDR1 and CDR2 are LGHNA and YSLEER. The length of the CDR3 is 14 residues. Trimming shortened V by 2 bases and J by 3 bases, and 7 bases separated the two germline ends.

V gene TRBV6-5 combines with J gene TRBJ2-5; D unclear. Germline-derived CDR1 and CDR2 are MNHEY and SVGAGI. Between the trimmed V and J ends, which lost 7 bases and 5 bases, there was a span of 14 bases. This CDR3 region has 13 residues. This CDR3 is CASTASMTETQYF. The CDR3 DNA sequence: TGTGCCAGCACCGCGAGTATGACGGAGACCCAGTACTTC.

The rearrangement links TRBV4-1 to TRBJ2-3, with 11 bases fitting TRBD2. Germline-derived CDR1 and CDR2 are MGHRA and YSYEKL. Losses at the gene ends were 0 bases for V and 4 bases for J; bases not matched to a gene: 9. The CDR3 runs 18 residues. DNA of the CDR3: TGCGCCAGCAGCCAAGATGTGTCTAGCGGGAGGTGGTCAGATACGCAGTATTTT. Protein sequence: CASSQDVSSGRWSDTQYF.

The chain recombines TRBV15 with TRBJ2-1; maybe TRBD1 (5 bases). The CDR3 has 21 residues. Per germline, CDR1 LNHNV and CDR2 YYDKDF (reference sequence). Between the trimmed V and J ends, which lost 3 bases and 4 bases, there was a span of 31 bases. The CDR3 loop is CATSSDGGHFFLYSQYNEQFF. The CDR3 DNA reads TGTGCCACCAGCAGTGATGGTGGACACTTTTTCCTTTATTCTCAATACAATGAGCAGTTCTTC.

This chain links TRBV19 with TRBJ1-5; a weak D match, TRBD1 (5 bases). Trimming pared 3 bases from V and 7 bases from J, leaving 13 bases between. The CDR3 consists of 14 residues. The germline V gene has CDR1 LNHDA and CDR2 SQIVND (reference sequence). CDR3 loop: CASSIQVREQPQHF. The CDR3 DNA follows: TGTGCCAGTAGTATCCAGGTCAGGGAGCAGCCCCAGCATTTT.

The V call is TRBV6-4, the J call TRBJ1-2; D gene unclear. From germline, CDR1 is MRHNA and CDR2 SNTAGT. CDR3 size: 12 residues. The V and J ends lost 2 bases and 1 base respectively, with 2 bases between them. Here the CDR3 DNA reads TGTGCCAGCAGTGACAATAACTATGGCTACACCTTC. Its translation is CASSDNNYGYTF.

The chain uses TRBV2 and TRBJ2-7, with D uncertain. Trimming stripped 7 bases from V and 0 bases from J, with 7 bases between. Germline CDR1 is SNHLY and CDR2 is FYNNEI. This CDR3 is built from 12 residues. The CDR3, as DNA: TGTGCCAGCACGGACCACTCCTACGAGCAGTACTTC. Encoded protein: CASTDHSYEQYF.